This record covers a single T cell receptor (beta chain). No cognate antigen has been identified for it. The record has no base qualities; no much larger clone is one base away. The donors belonged to the validation cohort of roughly 120 subjects, which was separate from the approximately 660-subject first cohort. The data were taken from a study of cytomegalovirus exposure and HLA in healthy donors (dated by TCRdb to 2015 to 2018). Regarding the complete study: According to a later analysis, one platform produced both the 100 to 150 validation repertoires and the 620 or so repertoires of the first cohort. A separate validation cohort of about 110 different subjects was used in addition to the roughly 620-subject first cohort. High-throughput TCR immunosequencing, statistical association of individual TCRs with disease status, and machine learning were combined to predict cytomegalovirus infection status. The aim of the study was to test whether cataloging public T cell receptors could identify signatures of past pathogen exposure. What the authors observed across the whole study: In vitro tests confirmed that a few of the cytomegalovirus-associated TCR beta chains recognize cytomegalovirus antigens. Across donors, most TCR sequences were observed very rarely, whereas some public TCRs were present in many individuals. Subsequent analysis determined that TCRs grouped into clusters in the first cohort also showed a tendency toward co-occurrence across the roughly 120 validation repertoires, and 85% to 95% of cluster scores exceeded 0. It was suggested by the authors that the approach could potentially be generalized to other disease states and immunological phenotypes. A later analysis lacked HLA typing for the validation cohort, so it scored co-occurrence in that cohort across all 120 repertoires. In both the original and validation cohorts, the classifier was reported to diagnose cytomegalovirus status with high specificity and sensitivity. In the study, 164 TCR beta chains were listed as associated with cytomegalovirus.

Library creation used the immunoSEQ multiplex PCR assay. Under the source paper's analysis protocol: To diagnose cytomegalovirus status from the catalog of TCR beta chain sequences, a statistical classification framework was built. Sourced from immuneACCESS, this table was stored by TCRdb with only in-frame sequences that have V and J called. A share of the clones is absent; for the studies checked, an unresolved V gene accounts for under half, and the remainder has no known explanation. V and J calls and clone size are given by that table; D and trimming were obtained from the DNA. The sample yields tens of thousands of clones; 80% to 90% were counted once. The top ten hold 3.8% of the sample. The sample consisted of PBMCs. This clonotype was obtained from a woman under 30 in good health and CMV-seropositive.

The CDR3 protein sequence reads: CASSLMGGGDDTQYF. Here is the DNA: TGTGCCAGCAGCTTAATGGGCGGGGGGGACGATACGCAGTATTTT. The sequence links TRBV7-2 to TRBJ2-3, and TRBD2 matches 9 of the central bases. For CDR1 and CDR2, the germline V gene lists SGHTA and FQGNSA. There are 15 amino acids in the CDR3, from cysteine to phenylalanine inclusive. The read is trimmed to its CDR3 DNA, 45 bases read in frame from base 1. V is pruned by 2 bases and J by 6 bases, leaving 6 bases of the junction without a gene match.